This is a list of T cell receptor beta chains from one sample in a study of T cell responses to AZD1222 COVID-19 vaccine. Measured with immunoSEQ multiplex PCR; TCRdb has only the in-frame clones, and not every one. The sample yields 150,000 or so clones, over 90% seen once. Here the sequenced sample was peripheral blood, taken 28 days after the second AZD1222 dose. These receptors were obtained from an adult who received the AZD1222 COVID-19 vaccine. Both conserved end residues are trimmed from each CDR3. Fields, in order: V gene, J gene, CDR3 protein.

v_call: TRBV11-3; j_call: TRBJ2-1; cdr3_aa: ASSLGGINNEQF
v_call: TRBV11-2; j_call: TRBJ1-6; cdr3_aa: ASSWGRTVGSSPLH
v_call: TRBV9; j_call: TRBJ2-2; cdr3_aa: ASGTSILPRGGELF
v_call: TRBV4-2; j_call: TRBJ1-4; cdr3_aa: ASSLETVGTNEKLF
v_call: TRBV7-3; j_call: TRBJ2-3; cdr3_aa: ASSLGGGVDTQY
v_call: TRBV11-2; j_call: TRBJ1-6; cdr3_aa: ASSLKWGNRGSPLH
v_call: TRBV18; j_call: TRBJ2-2; cdr3_aa: ASSIISGTGFFIGELF
v_call: TRBV5-4; j_call: TRBJ1-1; cdr3_aa: ASSGVNTEAF
v_call: TRBV28; j_call: TRBJ2-7; cdr3_aa: ASSRTSGSYSYEQY
v_call: TRBV28; j_call: TRBJ1-1; cdr3_aa: ASSYPRLRGEAF
v_call: TRBV23-1; j_call: TRBJ2-6; cdr3_aa: ASSQHSNSGANVLT
v_call: TRBV28; j_call: TRBJ1-1; cdr3_aa: ASSLGQGATWNTEAF
v_call: TRBV29-1; j_call: TRBJ1-5; cdr3_aa: SVSAGSHSNQPQH
v_call: TRBV7-9; j_call: TRBJ2-3; cdr3_aa: ASSLGEGTQY
v_call: TRBV28; j_call: TRBJ1-2; cdr3_aa: ASSAGTGQMSNYGYT
v_call: TRBV28; j_call: TRBJ1-2; cdr3_aa: ASSLTGLVAST
v_call: TRBV5-3; j_call: TRBJ1-6; cdr3_aa: ARSPDRVSSPLH
v_call: TRBV6-1; j_call: TRBJ2-7; cdr3_aa: ASREGTGGTYEQY
v_call: TRBV28; j_call: TRBJ1-1; cdr3_aa: ASSSREGGTEAF
v_call: TRBV11-2; j_call: TRBJ2-5; cdr3_aa: ASATGGETQY
v_call: TRBV7-2; j_call: TRBJ1-6; cdr3_aa: ASSLLAGQISPLH
v_call: TRBV7-2; j_call: TRBJ2-1; cdr3_aa: ASSLELRLAGEQF
v_call: TRBV6-5; j_call: TRBJ2-7; cdr3_aa: ASSWALGSYEQY
v_call: TRBV28; j_call: TRBJ2-7; cdr3_aa: ASRTSTGTYEQY
v_call: TRBV7-2; j_call: TRBJ1-2; cdr3_aa: ASSLVWTDYGYT
v_call: TRBV9; j_call: TRBJ2-1; cdr3_aa: ASSVTAGWNYNEQF
v_call: TRBV10-3; j_call: TRBJ2-5; cdr3_aa: AISEEGRRGETQY
v_call: TRBV5-5; j_call: TRBJ2-2; cdr3_aa: ASSPRQGDTGELF
v_call: TRBV10-3; j_call: TRBJ2-1; cdr3_aa: AISEGGRVNEQF
v_call: TRBV7-2; j_call: TRBJ1-2; cdr3_aa: ASSLAATVAYGYT
v_call: TRBV27; j_call: TRBJ2-1; cdr3_aa: ASSFYRGNEQF
v_call: TRBV28; j_call: TRBJ1-2; cdr3_aa: ASGTIGAGSGFYGYT
v_call: TRBV18; j_call: TRBJ2-2; cdr3_aa: ASSRRDTGELF
v_call: TRBV19; j_call: TRBJ2-6; cdr3_aa: ASSLQGAGANVLT
v_call: TRBV6-4; j_call: TRBJ1-2; cdr3_aa: ASRNHKGAPEEADGYGYT
v_call: TRBV7-9; j_call: TRBJ1-1; cdr3_aa: ASRGSLNTEAF
v_call: TRBV13; j_call: TRBJ2-7; cdr3_aa: ASSSRILAGRSGAYEEQY
v_call: TRBV27; j_call: TRBJ1-5; cdr3_aa: ASSGRDSSNSNQPQH
v_call: TRBV19; j_call: TRBJ2-1; cdr3_aa: ASSLTSGISDEQF
v_call: TRBV11-2; j_call: TRBJ1-3; cdr3_aa: ASSRTDSGNTIY
v_call: TRBV5-1; j_call: TRBJ2-5; cdr3_aa: ASSYRDARVGETQY